Each of the 3 T cell receptor beta chains below was sequenced from the same sample in a study of cytotoxic CD8 clonotypes in ibrutinib-treated CLL. TCRdb's copy holds only in-frame clones and misses some; the assay was immunoSEQ multiplex PCR. The top ten hold 4.6% of the sample, which has under 200,000 clones, more than 80% seen once. Sequencing used PBMCs, obtained after 24 months of ibrutinib treatment. The receptors shown here come from a human donor with chronic lymphocytic leukemia.

This rearrangement joins TRBV5-1 to TRBJ2-6; TRBD1 agrees at 9 bases. J lost 4 bases, V lost 2 bases, and 7 bases had no gene match. Germline CDR1 is SGHRS and CDR2 is YFSETQ. This CDR3 has 17 amino acids. CDR3 DNA sequence: TGCGCCAGCAGCTTAACCGGGACAGGGACCGGGGCCAACGTCCTGACTTTC. It is translated as CASSLTGTGTGANVLTF.

The chain employs TRBV15 and TRBJ2-1; the match to TRBD2 covers 7 bases. This CDR3 comprises 17 residues. V shed 8 bases and J 0 bases; nucleotides not matched to a gene: 13. Germline V gene data show CDR1 as LNHNV and CDR2 as YYDKDF (reference sequence). The CDR3, as DNA: TGTGCCACCCACCACTGGGGTTTAGCGGGCTCCTACAATGAGCAGTTCTTC. This sequence encodes CATHHWGLAGSYNEQFF.

V and J are TRBV5-1 and TRBJ2-3, with a weak D call TRBD2 (5 bases). From germline, CDR1 is SGHRS and CDR2 YFSETQ. The CDR3 sequence is 14 residues long. V was pared by 0 bases and J by 3 bases, with 8 bases between. The CDR3 spells CASSLAGVTDTQYF. Written as DNA, the CDR3 is TGCGCCAGCAGCTTGGCCGGGGTAACAGATACGCAGTATTTT.